These 8 T cell receptor beta chains were all obtained from the same sample, sequenced in a study of beta chain features in type 1 diabetes (dated by TCRdb to the late 2010s). The library was prepared using the immunoSEQ multiplex PCR assay. All of the isolated RNA was reverse transcribed with the High Capacity cDNA Reverse Transcription Kit, so expressed TCRB transcripts were sequenced. Drawn from immuneACCESS, this table holds only the in-frame rearrangements with V and J called that TCRdb kept. Clones are partly lost; checked studies trace under half to an unresolved V gene and leave the rest unexplained. The sample data list tens of thousands of clones, and approximately 32% of these were observed just once. The ten largest clones represent 0.4% to 0.55% of the sample. The sample comprised stem cell memory CD4+ T cells from blood. The cell subset or site label here, explained by the study, means: stem cell-like memory CD4+ T cells. The receptors shown here come from a young woman in good health.

This clone was seen a few times. The chain uses TRBV28 and TRBJ1-3; D is uncertain. The CDR3 runs 13 residues. V was pared by 3 bases and J by 6 bases, with 9 bases between. Germline assignment: CDR1 MDHEN and CDR2 SYDVKM. Here the CDR3 DNA reads TGTGCCAGCAGTTTCGGCGGGGAAAACACCATATATTTT. This sequence encodes CASSFGGENTIYF. Full variable domain (remainder filled in from reference TRBV28 and TRBJ1-3): DVKVTQSSRYLVKRTGEKVFLECVQDMDHENMFWYRQDPGLGLRLIYFSYDVKMKEKGDIPEGYSVSREKKERFSLILESASTNQTSMYLCASSFGGENTIYFGEGSWLTVV.

The rearrangement links TRBV27 to TRBJ1-1, with 7 positions matching TRBD1. Germline V gives CDR1 MNHEY, CDR2 SMNVEV (reference sequence). The CDR3 sequence is 13 residues long. V lost 7 bases and J lost 4; bases outside the gene matches: 6. CDR3 in DNA: TGTGCCAGCAACAGGGGTGTAGGCACTGAAGCTTTCTTT. As protein: CASNRGVGTEAFF.

The gene calls are TRBV29-1 and TRBJ2-2; 9 bases match TRBD1. The CDR3 covers 14 residues. Looked up from germline, CDR1 is SQVTM and CDR2 is ANQGSEA. Trimming took 4 bases from V and 3 from J; bases not matched to a gene: 3. The CDR3 sequence is CSVAGQGYTGELFF. CDR3 DNA: TGCAGCGTTGCGGGACAGGGTTACACCGGGGAGCTGTTTTTT.

In its sample, this clone was seen many times. V is TRBV7-9 and J is TRBJ2-7; 10 nucleotides agree with TRBD1. Germline-derived CDR1 and CDR2 are SEHNR and FQNEAQ (reference sequence). V shed 6 bases, J shed 3 bases, and the junction held 5 bases outside the gene matches. The length of the CDR3 is 14 residues. CDR3 bases: TGTGCCAGCAGAAGACAGGGGGCTGACTACGAGCAGTACTTC. The encoded protein is CASRRQGADYEQYF.

This clone has just a few counts. CDR3 sequence: CASSHAGVHGFTGELFF. The CDR3 region has the DNA TGTGCCAGCAGCCACGCTGGAGTCCACGGGTTCACCGGGGAGCTGTTTTTT. The J gene is TRBJ2-2, the V gene TRBV13, with D unclear. The length of the CDR3 is 17 residues. The V end was cut by 5 bases, the J end by 4 bases, with 20 bases between. Per the germline V gene, CDR1 is PRHDT and CDR2 is FYEKMQ (reference sequence).

This clone was seen a handful of times. The chain joins TRBV12-5 to TRBJ2-2, with 9 bases aligning to TRBD2. Germline V gives CDR1 LGHNT, CDR2 FRNRAP. The CDR3 covers 20 residues. J lost 2 bases, V lost 5 bases, and 18 bases had no gene match. CDR3: CASGRSALAGGGTNTGELFF. The CDR3 DNA sequence: TGTGCTAGTGGTCGGAGCGCACTAGCGGGTGGGGGGACTAACACCGGGGAGCTGTTTTTT. Full variable domain (remainder filled in from reference TRBV12-5 and TRBJ2-2): DARVTQTPRHKVTEMGQEVTMRCQPILGHNTVFWYRQTMMQGLELLAYFRNRAPLDDSGMPKDRFSAEMPDATLATLKIQPSEPRDSAVYFCASGRSALAGGGTNTGELFFGEGSRLTVL.

The chain uses TRBV5-1 and TRBJ2-3; possibly TRBD2 for D (6 bases). V lost 0 bases, J lost 5 bases, and 13 bases lay in between. CDR1 is SGHRS, CDR2 YFSETQ, per germline. The CDR3 totals 15 residues. The CDR3 sequence is CASSLGRAGQDTQYF. Here the CDR3 DNA reads TGCGCCAGCAGCTTGGGGAGGGCAGGACAAGATACGCAGTATTTT.

The sample holds a few counts of this clone. The CDR3 protein is CASSSHRTGLPFF. The CDR3, as DNA: TGTGCCAGCAGTTCCCATCGGACAGGGTTACCTTTCTTT. The rearrangement links TRBV27 to TRBJ1-1, with 8 bases matching TRBD1. From germline, CDR1 is MNHEY and CDR2 SMNVEV (reference sequence). The length of the CDR3 is 13 residues. Unmatched junction bases numbered 10, after V lost 4 bases and J lost 12 bases.